A selection of T cell receptor beta chains follows, all from one sample in a study of immune evolution from preneoplasia to lung adenocarcinoma. Profiling relied on immunoSEQ multiplex PCR, and the TCRdb table lists in-frame clones only, not all of them. The sample lists over 11,000 clones, approximately 80% seen once, with 4% to 5% in the top ten. Sequencing input: FFPE minimally invasive lung adenocarcinoma tissue. These TCRs come from a person aged 65-85 years with lung adenocarcinoma. Each CDR3 is given with its conserved first and last residue. A D gene is named only where the DNA matches it firmly. For some rows the clone size is stated as once, few or many, or as a class when expanded; others skip it.

NA | TRBD1 | TRBJ2-2 | TRBV7-8 | CASSLVQGDTGELFF | TGTGCCAGCAGCTTAGTACAGGGGGACACCGGGGAGCTGTTTTTT
NA | NA | TRBJ2-2 | TRBV15 | CATSREDSLNTGELFF | TGTGCCACCAGCAGAGAGGACAGCTTGAACACCGGGGAGCTGTTTTTT
NA | TRBD2 | TRBJ2-5 | TRBV7-2 | CASSYGLAGGVTQYF | TGTGCCAGCAGCTACGGACTAGCGGGAGGTGTTACCCAGTACTTC
NA | NA | TRBJ1-5 | TRBV7-8 | CASSLVSGVGQPQHF | TGTGCCAGCAGCTTAGTATCAGGGGTGGGGCAGCCCCAGCATTTT
NA | NA | TRBJ2-3 | TRBV27 | CASSFMGTDTQYF | TGTGCCAGCAGTTTCATGGGCACAGATACGCAGTATTTT
NA | NA | TRBJ1-1 | TRBV9 | CASSGSGATNTEAFF | TGTGCCAGCAGCGGGTCAGGGGCGACGAACACTGAAGCTTTCTTT
NA | TRBD2 | TRBJ2-2 | TRBV18 | CASSQESRGTNTGELFF | TGTGCCAGCTCACAGGAGTCGCGGGGGACTAACACCGGGGAGCTGTTTTTT
few | NA | TRBJ1-2 | TRBV6-6 | CASPQAGEYGYTF | TGTGCCAGCCCCCAAGCGGGTGAGTATGGCTACACCTTC
NA | TRBD1 | TRBJ1-5 | TRBV29-1 | CSVARGLGQPQHF | TGCAGCGTTGCGAGGGGGCTGGGGCAGCCCCAGCATTTT
few | NA | TRBJ1-1 | TRBV28 | CASSTIGGEAYTEAFF | TGTGCCAGCAGTACAATAGGGGGGGAGGCTTACACTGAAGCTTTCTTT
NA | NA | TRBJ2-2 | TRBV7-3 | CASSSRRANTGELFF | TGTGCCAGCAGCTCTCGTCGGGCGAACACCGGGGAGCTGTTTTTT
NA | NA | TRBJ1-4 | TRBV21-1 | CASSKEGGPNEKLFF | TGTGCCAGCAGCAAAGAGGGGGGACCTAATGAAAAACTGTTTTTT
NA | TRBD2 | TRBJ2-1 | TRBV6-5 | CASEETSGGIGEQFF | TGTGCCAGCGAGGAGACTAGCGGGGGCATAGGCGAGCAGTTCTTC
NA | NA | TRBJ2-1 | TRBV29-1 | CSVESYNEQFF | TGCAGCGTTGAGTCCTACAATGAGCAGTTCTTC
NA | NA | TRBJ1-4 | TRBV4-1 | CASSRWAPGATNEKLFF | TGCGCCAGCAGCCGATGGGCCCCGGGGGCAACTAATGAAAAACTGTTTTTT
NA | TRBD2 | TRBJ2-1 | TRBV5-1 | CASSWEGLADEQFF | TGCGCCAGCAGCTGGGAAGGACTAGCGGATGAGCAGTTCTTC
NA | TRBD1 | TRBJ1-6 | TRBV28 | CASRLPTGNNSPLHF | TGTGCCAGCAGACTTCCGACAGGGAATAATTCACCCCTCCACTTT
NA | NA | TRBJ1-1 | TRBV18 | CASSPLRAGATVNTEAFF | TGTGCCAGCTCACCTCTCCGCGCAGGGGCAACGGTGAACACTGAAGCTTTCTTT
few | NA | TRBJ1-1 | TRBV29-1 | CSVGLPGAEAFF | TGCAGCGTTGGACTCCCGGGGGCTGAAGCTTTCTTT
NA | TRBD1 | TRBJ1-5 | TRBV30 | CAWSTGTGDLYGQPQHF | TGTGCCTGGAGTACTGGGACAGGGGACCTCTACGGTCAGCCCCAGCATTTT
NA | TRBD2 | TRBJ2-5 | TRBV12-5 | CASGFGLAGEETQYF | TGTGCTAGTGGTTTTGGACTAGCGGGAGAAGAGACCCAGTACTTC
NA | NA | TRBJ2-7 | TRBV30 | CAWSLEDYEQYF | TGTGCCTGGAGTCTGGAGGACTACGAGCAGTACTTC
NA | TRBD2 | TRBJ2-7 | TRBV11-2 | CASSLDGASGGITYEQYF | TGTGCCAGCAGCTTAGATGGGGCTAGCGGGGGGATAACCTACGAGCAGTACTTC
NA | NA | TRBJ2-7 | TRBV21-1 | CASSKRVKDSYEQYF | TGTGCCAGCAGCAAACGGGTTAAAGACAGCTACGAGCAGTACTTC